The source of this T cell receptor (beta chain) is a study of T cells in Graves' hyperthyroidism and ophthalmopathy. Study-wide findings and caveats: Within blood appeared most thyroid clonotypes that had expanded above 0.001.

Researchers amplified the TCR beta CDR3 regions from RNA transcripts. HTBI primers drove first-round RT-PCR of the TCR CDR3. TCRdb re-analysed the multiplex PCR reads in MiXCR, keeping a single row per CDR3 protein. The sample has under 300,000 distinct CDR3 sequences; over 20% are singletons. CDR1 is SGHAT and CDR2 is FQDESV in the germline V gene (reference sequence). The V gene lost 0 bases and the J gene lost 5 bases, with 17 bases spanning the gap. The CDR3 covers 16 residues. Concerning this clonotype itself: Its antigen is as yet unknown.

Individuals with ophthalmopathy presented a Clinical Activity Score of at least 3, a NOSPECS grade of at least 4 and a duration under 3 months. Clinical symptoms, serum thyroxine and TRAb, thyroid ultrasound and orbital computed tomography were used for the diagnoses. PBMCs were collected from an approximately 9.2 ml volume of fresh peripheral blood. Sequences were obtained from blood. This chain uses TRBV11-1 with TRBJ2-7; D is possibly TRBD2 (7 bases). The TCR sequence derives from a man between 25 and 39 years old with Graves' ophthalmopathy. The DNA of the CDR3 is TGTGCCAGCAGCTTAGCCCTGAGGGGGGGCCTCCACGAGCAGTACTTC. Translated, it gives CASSLALRGGLHEQYF.